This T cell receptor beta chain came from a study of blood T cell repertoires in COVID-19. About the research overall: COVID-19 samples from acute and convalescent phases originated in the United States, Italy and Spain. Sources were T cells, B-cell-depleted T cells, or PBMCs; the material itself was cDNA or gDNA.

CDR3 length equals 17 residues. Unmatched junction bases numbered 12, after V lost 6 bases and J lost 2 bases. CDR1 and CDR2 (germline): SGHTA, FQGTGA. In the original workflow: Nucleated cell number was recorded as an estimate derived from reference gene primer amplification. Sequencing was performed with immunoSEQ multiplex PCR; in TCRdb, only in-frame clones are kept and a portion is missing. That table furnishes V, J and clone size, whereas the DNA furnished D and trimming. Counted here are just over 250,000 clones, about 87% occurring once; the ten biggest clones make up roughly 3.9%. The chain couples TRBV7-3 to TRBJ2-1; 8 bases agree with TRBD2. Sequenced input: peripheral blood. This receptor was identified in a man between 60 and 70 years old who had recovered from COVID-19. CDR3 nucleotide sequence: TGTGCCAGCAGTCCTAGGCCCGGGGGGGGGCCCTACAATGAGCAGTTCTTC. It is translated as CASSPRPGGGPYNEQFF.